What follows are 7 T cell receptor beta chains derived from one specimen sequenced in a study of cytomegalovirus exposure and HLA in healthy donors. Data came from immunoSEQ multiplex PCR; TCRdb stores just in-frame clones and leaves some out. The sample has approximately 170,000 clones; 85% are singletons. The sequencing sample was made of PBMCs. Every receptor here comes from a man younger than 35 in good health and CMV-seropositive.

The CDR3 protein is CASSLGTNTKNIQYF. The CDR3 DNA sequence: TGTGCCAGCAGCCTAGGGACTAATACCAAAAACATTCAGTACTTC. The rearrangement uses TRBV4-2 and TRBJ2-4; 7 bases match TRBD2. Germline trimming cut 4 bases from V and 2 bases from J; bases unmatched to any gene: 5. The CDR3 covers 15 residues. Germline V CDR1 and CDR2: LGHNA, YNFKEQ.

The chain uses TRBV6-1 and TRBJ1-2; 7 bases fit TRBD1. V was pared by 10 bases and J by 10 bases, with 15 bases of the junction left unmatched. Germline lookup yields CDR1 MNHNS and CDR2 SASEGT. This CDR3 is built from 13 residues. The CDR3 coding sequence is TGTGCCACCCCACAGGGGCCGTTTATGCCCTACACCTTC. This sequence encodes CATPQGPFMPYTF.

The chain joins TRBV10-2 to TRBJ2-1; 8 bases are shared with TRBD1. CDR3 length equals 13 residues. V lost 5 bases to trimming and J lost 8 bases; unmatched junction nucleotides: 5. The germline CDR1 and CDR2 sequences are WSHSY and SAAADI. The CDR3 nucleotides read TGCGCCAGCAGTCGACAGGGGCGAGATGAGCAGTTCTTC. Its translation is CASSRQGRDEQFF.

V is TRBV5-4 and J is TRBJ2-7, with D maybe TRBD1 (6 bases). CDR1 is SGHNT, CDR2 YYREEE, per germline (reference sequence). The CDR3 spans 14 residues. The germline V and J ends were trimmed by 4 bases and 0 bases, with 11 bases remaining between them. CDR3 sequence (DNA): TGTGCCAGCAGCGCTGACAGGAGCTCCTACGAGCAGTACTTC. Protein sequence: CASSADRSSYEQYF. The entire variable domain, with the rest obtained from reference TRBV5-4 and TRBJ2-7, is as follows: ETGVTQSPTHLIKTRGQQVTLRCSSQSGHNTVSWYQQALGQGPQFIFQYYREEENGRGNFPPRFSGLQFPNYSSELNVNALELDDSALYLCASSADRSSYEQYFGPGTRLTVT.

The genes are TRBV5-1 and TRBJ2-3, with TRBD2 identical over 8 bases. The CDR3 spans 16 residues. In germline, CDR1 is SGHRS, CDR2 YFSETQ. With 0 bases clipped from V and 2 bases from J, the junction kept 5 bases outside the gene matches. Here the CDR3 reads CASSLATAGVTDTQYF. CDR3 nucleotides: TGCGCCAGCAGCTTGGCGACAGCGGGAGTCACAGATACGCAGTATTTT.

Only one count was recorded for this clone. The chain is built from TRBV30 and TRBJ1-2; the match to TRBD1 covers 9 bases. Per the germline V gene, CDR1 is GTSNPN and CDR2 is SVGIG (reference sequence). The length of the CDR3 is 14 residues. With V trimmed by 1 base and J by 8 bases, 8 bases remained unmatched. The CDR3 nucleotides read TGTGCCTGGAGTGCCCAACAGGGGGCAGAGGGCTACACCTTC. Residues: CAWSAQQGAEGYTF.

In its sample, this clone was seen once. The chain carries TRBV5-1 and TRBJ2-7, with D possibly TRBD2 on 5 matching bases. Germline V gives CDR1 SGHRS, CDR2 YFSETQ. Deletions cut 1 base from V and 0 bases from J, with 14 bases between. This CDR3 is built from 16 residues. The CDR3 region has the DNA TGCGCCAGCAGCTTGTCGGACTTAAGGAGCTCCTACGAGCAGTACTTC. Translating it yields CASSLSDLRSSYEQYF.